The 14 T cell receptor beta chains listed next were all sequenced from one sample in a study of T cell responses to AZD1222 COVID-19 vaccine. Sequencing was performed with immunoSEQ multiplex PCR; in TCRdb, only in-frame clones are kept and a portion is missing. The table has 150,000 to 200,000 clones, around 92% seen once; the top ten hold about 10%. The material sequenced was peripheral blood, taken on day 0 of AZD1222 vaccination. All receptors come from an adult in good health.

This chain links TRBV7-9 with TRBJ2-2, with TRBD2 matching 10 bases. V lost 4 bases to trimming and J lost 7 bases; unmatched junction nucleotides: 9. This CDR3 comprises 16 residues. CDR1 is SEHNR and CDR2 is FQNEAQ in the germline V gene (reference sequence). In DNA, the CDR3 is TGTGCCAGCAGCTCACCGGGACTAGCGTCAGGCGGGGAGCTGTTTTTT. Its translation: CASSSPGLASGGELFF.

The chain joins TRBV7-9 to TRBJ1-2; 10 nucleotides match TRBD1. Per the germline V gene, CDR1 is SEHNR and CDR2 is FQNEAQ (reference sequence). The J segment lost 2 bases and the V segment lost 3 bases, leaving 6 bases of the junction unmatched. The length of the CDR3 is 16 residues. The CDR3 DNA is TGTGCCAGCAGCTTTAAAGGGACAGGGGCAAACTATGGCTACACCTTC. Its translation is CASSFKGTGANYGYTF.

The CDR3 DNA reads TGTGCCTGGATACCGGGGCCATGGGGCACTGAAGCTTTCTTT. Residues: CAWIPGPWGTEAFF. The rearrangement links TRBV30 to TRBJ1-1, with TRBD1 as a possible D gene (5 bases). V was shortened by 4 bases and J by 4 bases, with 16 bases between the two germline ends. CDR1 and CDR2 (germline): GTSNPN, SVGIG (reference sequence). This CDR3 has 14 amino acids.

The V and J genes are TRBV5-4 and TRBJ2-5; TRBD2 agrees at 13 bases. The CDR3 runs 18 residues. The V gene's germline CDR1 is SGHNT and CDR2 YYREEE (reference sequence). With V trimmed by 3 bases and J by 4 bases, 12 bases remained unmatched. The CDR3 region has the DNA TGTGCCAGCAGCTGGACTAGCGGGAGCACCAAACGGGGAGAGACCCAGTACTTC. Translation gives CASSWTSGSTKRGETQYF. Using reference TRBV5-4 and TRBJ2-5 for the parts outside the CDR3, the full variable domain is ETGVTQSPTHLIKTRGQQVTLRCSSQSGHNTVSWYQQALGQGPQFIFQYYREEENGRGNFPPRFSGLQFPNYSSELNVNALELDDSALYLCASSWTSGSTKRGETQYFGPGTRLLVL.

The chain couples TRBV30 to TRBJ1-3; D possibly corresponds to TRBD1 (5 bases). CDR3 length equals 14 residues. In germline, CDR1 is GTSNPN, CDR2 SVGIG (reference sequence). The germline V and J ends were trimmed by 0 bases and 2 bases, with 8 bases remaining between them. CDR3 sequence (DNA): TGTGCCTGGAGTGTCGGGGGGACTGGAAACACCATATATTTT. Encoded protein: CAWSVGGTGNTIYF.

The chain couples TRBV5-1 to TRBJ1-1, with 7 positions matching TRBD1. Germline CDR1 reads SGHRS; CDR2 reads YFSETQ. The CDR3 is 12 amino acids. V shed 0 bases, J shed 8 bases, and the junction held 1 base outside the gene matches. The CDR3 sequence: CASSLEGAEAFF. The CDR3, as DNA: TGCGCCAGCAGCTTGGAGGGGGCGGAAGCTTTCTTT.

This chain uses TRBV10-2 with TRBJ1-5, with 7 positions matching TRBD1. V gave up 9 bases and J gave up 9 bases; unmatched junction bases: 11. This CDR3 spans 13 amino acids. Germline V gives CDR1 WSHSY, CDR2 SAAADI. CDR3 in amino acids: CASAGQHRGPQHF. CDR3 nucleotides: TGCGCCAGTGCGGGACAGCACCGGGGGCCCCAGCATTTT.

The chain recombines TRBV28 with TRBJ2-7; D may be TRBD2 (6 bases). The CDR3 runs 14 residues. V lost 6 bases and J 3 bases, leaving 15 bases between the germline ends. CDR1 and CDR2 (germline): MDHEN, SYDVKM. The CDR3 protein is CASSSGTLIYEQYF. DNA for the CDR3: TGTGCCAGCAGCTCCGGGACTTTAATCTACGAGCAGTACTTC.

The chain has TRBV14 and TRBJ1-3; D unresolved. V lost 5 bases and J 0 bases, leaving 11 bases between the germline ends. This CDR3 has 15 residues. Germline lookup yields CDR1 SGHDN and CDR2 FVKESK. The CDR3 reads CASSFGRSSGNTIYF. As DNA, the CDR3 is TGTGCCAGCAGCTTCGGACGCAGCTCTGGAAACACCATATATTTT.

This chain uses TRBV5-4 with TRBJ2-5; TRBD2 matches 7 bases. The CDR3 is 14 residues long. From germline, CDR1 is SGHNT and CDR2 YYREEE (reference sequence). The V segment lost 4 bases and the J segment 5 bases; nucleotides outside the gene matches: 8. The CDR3 loop is CASSGREGLETQYF. DNA for the CDR3: TGTGCCAGCAGCGGGAGGGAGGGACTGGAGACCCAGTACTTC. The full variable domain, rest sourced from reference TRBV5-4 and TRBJ2-5, is ETGVTQSPTHLIKTRGQQVTLRCSSQSGHNTVSWYQQALGQGPQFIFQYYREEENGRGNFPPRFSGLQFPNYSSELNVNALELDDSALYLCASSGREGLETQYFGPGTRLLVL.

This clone was found a few times. The V and J genes are TRBV30 and TRBJ2-1; 8 bases agree with TRBD2. The CDR3 is made up of 13 amino acids. The germline gives CDR1 GTSNPN, CDR2 SVGIG (reference sequence). V lost 5 bases to trimming and J lost 9 bases; unmatched junction nucleotides: 9. The CDR3 loop reads CAWGGGSGTEQFF. In nucleotides, the CDR3 is TGTGCCTGGGGTGGGGGTAGCGGGACTGAGCAGTTCTTC.

The V and J genes are TRBV9 and TRBJ1-2; tentative D call: TRBD1 (5 bases). V was pared by 0 bases and J by 5 bases, with 5 bases between. CDR3 length: 12 residues. CDR1 is SGDLS, CDR2 YYNGEE, per germline. CDR3 region: CASSVAGYGYTF. In nucleotides, the CDR3 is TGTGCCAGCAGCGTAGCAGGGTATGGCTACACCTTC.

This sequence joins TRBV18 and TRBJ2-2; D remains ambiguous. From germline, CDR1 is KGHSH and CDR2 LQKENI. The CDR3 length is 14 residues. The V gene lost 3 bases and the J gene lost 5 bases, with 10 bases spanning the gap. CDR3 sequence: CASSPRPTTGELFF. The CDR3, as DNA: TGTGCCAGCTCACCCCGACCCACGACCGGGGAGCTGTTTTTT.

V is TRBV5-4 and J is TRBJ2-1, with D unclear. Between the trimmed V and J ends, which lost 4 bases and 2 bases, there was a span of 10 bases. The CDR3 totals 14 residues. Germline V CDR1 and CDR2: SGHNT, YYREEE (reference sequence). In DNA form, the CDR3 reads TGTGCCAGCAGCCGCGTGGCCCCCTACAATGAGCAGTTCTTC. It yields the protein CASSRVAPYNEQFF.